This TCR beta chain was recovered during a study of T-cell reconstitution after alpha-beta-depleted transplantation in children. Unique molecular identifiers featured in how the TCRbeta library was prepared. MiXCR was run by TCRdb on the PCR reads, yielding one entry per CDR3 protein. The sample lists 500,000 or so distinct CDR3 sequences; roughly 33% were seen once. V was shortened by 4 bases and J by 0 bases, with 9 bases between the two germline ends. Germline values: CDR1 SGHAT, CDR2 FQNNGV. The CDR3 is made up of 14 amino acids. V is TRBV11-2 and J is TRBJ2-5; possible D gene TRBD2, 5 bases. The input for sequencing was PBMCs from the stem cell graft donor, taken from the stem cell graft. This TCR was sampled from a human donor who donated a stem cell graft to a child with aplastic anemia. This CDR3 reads CASSSVAYQETQYF. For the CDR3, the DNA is TGTGCCAGCAGCTCAGTAGCGTACCAAGAGACCCAGTACTTC. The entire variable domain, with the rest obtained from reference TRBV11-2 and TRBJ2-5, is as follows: EAGVAQSPRYKIIEKRQSVAFWCNPISGHATLYWYQQILGQGPKLLIQFQNNGVVDDSQLPKDRFSAERLKGVDSTLKIQPAKLEDSAVYLCASSSVAYQETQYFGPGTRLLVL.